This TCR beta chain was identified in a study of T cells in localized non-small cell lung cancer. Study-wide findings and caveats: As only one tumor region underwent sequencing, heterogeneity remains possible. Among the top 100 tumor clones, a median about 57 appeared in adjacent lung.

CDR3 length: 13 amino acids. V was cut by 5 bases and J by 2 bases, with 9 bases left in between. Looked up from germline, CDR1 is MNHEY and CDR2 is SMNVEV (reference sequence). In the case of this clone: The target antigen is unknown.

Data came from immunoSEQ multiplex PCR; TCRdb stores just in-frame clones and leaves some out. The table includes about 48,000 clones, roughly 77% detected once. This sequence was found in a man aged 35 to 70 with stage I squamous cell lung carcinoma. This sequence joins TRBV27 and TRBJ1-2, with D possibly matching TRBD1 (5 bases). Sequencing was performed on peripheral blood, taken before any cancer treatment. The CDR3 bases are TGTGCCAGCAGTCCAACAGGCAACTATGGCTACACCTTC. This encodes CASSPTGNYGYTF.